This TCR beta chain comes out of a study of shared clonotypes between healthy human individuals. Study results and limitations: Few donors restricted represented genetic and exposure-history diversity.

Sorted-subset replicate PCRs used 200 ng of genomic DNA. This amount corresponded to approximately 30,000 T cell genomes. In the original analysis: Filtering differed for immunoSEQ, which gave only junction sequences without quality scores. Method: immunoSEQ multiplex PCR; TCRdb's copy keeps in-frame clones and lacks some. The V and J calls and clone size come from that table; D and trimming were worked out from the DNA. Here the sample spans more than 2 million clones, about 95% being singletons. The CDR3 has 13 amino acids. V gave up 3 bases and J gave up 9 bases, with 13 bases separating them. Germline values: CDR1 SGHNT, CDR2 YYREEE (reference sequence). Details on this clone: Its antigen is still unknown.

Naive-designated CD8 cells lacked CD45RO, were positively enriched for CCR7, and omitted terminally differentiated effector memory CD45RA+ cells. The rearrangement uses TRBV5-4 and TRBJ2-1; D gene uncertain. The sample consisted of naive CD8+ T cells sorted from blood. This receptor was identified in a man younger than 30 in good health. The chain's CDR3 is CASSSWTLGEQFF. Here the CDR3 DNA reads TGTGCCAGCAGCTCCTGGACGTTAGGTGAGCAGTTCTTC.